This T cell receptor delta chain was captured in a study of Vδ1+ human thymocytes. The template was reverse-transcribed extracted RNA. Multiplex PCR used pooled V-gene forward primers and a constant-region reverse primer to amplify CDR3s. TCRdb reprocessed the multiplex PCR reads using CATT. The sample has 80,000 or so delta-chain clones, approximately 37% seen once. V lost 3 bases and J lost 3, with 32 bases in between. Germline-derived CDR1 and CDR2 are TSWWSYY and QGS. The CDR3 extends over 21 amino acids. After alphabeta T cell depletion, CD3+ Vdelta1+ Vdelta2- thymocytes were sorted. Findings and caveats of the study: Bulk repertoire data may be misinterpreted because of unexpected Vdelta2 sequences. Highly polyclonal TRG and TRD repertoires with Gaussian CDR3 length distributions appeared in thymus. Around a fifth of thymic delta-chain sequences were Vdelta2, with few Vdelta3, unlike blood Vdelta1+ controls.

Details on this clone: The antigen is unknown.

The sequenced sample consisted of Vdelta1+ gamma-delta thymocytes from the thymus. Subset reported: FACS-sorted CD3+ TCRalphabeta- TCRVdelta1+ TCRVdelta2- thymocytes. This chain connects TRDV1 to TRDJ1; D tentatively reads TRDD2 or TRDD3 (8 bases each). This clonotype originated in a boy in the first two years of life who had congenital heart surgery. The CDR3 reads CALGDTAFLRLGETGSDKLIF. DNA of the CDR3: TGTGCTCTTGGGGATACGGCCTTCCTAAGGCTGGGGGAGACAGGGTCCGATAAACTCATCTTT.